This record concerns one T cell receptor beta chain sequence. Sequence at one end of the junction differs from germline and may be a read error. RNA transcripts served as the template for amplifying TCR beta CDR3 regions. First-round RT-PCR with HTBI primers amplified the TCR CDR3 region. TCRdb recomputed calls from the multiplex PCR reads with MiXCR, one row per CDR3 protein. The table has roughly 250,000 distinct CDR3 sequences, roughly 15% seen once; the top ten hold 10% to 15%. The data are from a study of T cells in Graves' hyperthyroidism and ophthalmopathy. Source material for PBMCs was less than 12 ml fresh peripheral blood. What was sequenced was blood. This TCR was recovered from a woman aged 40 to 49 with Graves' hyperthyroidism that later progressed to Graves' ophthalmopathy.

The CDR3 DNA is TGCGCCAGCAGATACAGCGGGACTAAGACCAATGAGCGGTTCTTC. Its translation is CASRYSGTKTNERFF. The J gene is TRBJ2-1, the V gene TRBV5-1; 7 bases map to TRBD2. The CDR3 has 15 amino acids. Germline V gene data show CDR1 as SGHRS and CDR2 as YFSETQ.